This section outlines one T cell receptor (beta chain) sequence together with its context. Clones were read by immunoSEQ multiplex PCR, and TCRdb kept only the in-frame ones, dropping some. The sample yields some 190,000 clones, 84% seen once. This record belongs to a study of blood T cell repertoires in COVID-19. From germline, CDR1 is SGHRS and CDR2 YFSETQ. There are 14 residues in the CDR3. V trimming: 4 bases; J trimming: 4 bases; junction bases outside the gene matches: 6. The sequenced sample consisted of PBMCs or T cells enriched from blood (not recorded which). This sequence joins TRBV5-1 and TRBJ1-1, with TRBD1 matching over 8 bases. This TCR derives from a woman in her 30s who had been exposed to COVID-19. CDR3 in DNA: TGCGCCAGCAGCGGACAGGGCGGCGGCACTGAAGCTTTCTTT. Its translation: CASSGQGGGTEAFF.